One sample yielded the 7 T cell receptor beta chains listed below, sequenced in a study of T cells in Graves' hyperthyroidism and ophthalmopathy. The CDR3 regions of TCR beta were amplified from RNA transcripts. First-round RT-PCR with HTBI primers amplified the TCR CDR3 region. Via MiXCR, TCRdb re-called the multiplex PCR reads, giving one row per CDR3 protein. The data show about 480,000 distinct CDR3 sequences, 13% to 15% seen once. The sample taken for sequencing was blood. These receptors were obtained from a woman under 30 with Graves' hyperthyroidism.

This clonotype was counted at least ten times. This rearrangement joins TRBV9 to TRBJ2-5; D remains ambiguous. Trimming removed 4 bases at V and 1 base at J, with 8 bases between. CDR1 SGDLS and CDR2 YYNGEE come from the germline V gene. The CDR3 sequence is 13 residues long. The CDR3 DNA follows: TGTGCCAGCAGCTACGAAGCCCAAGAGACCCAGTACTTC. This gives the protein CASSYEAQETQYF.

This clonotype showed up many times. The chain has TRBV11-3 and TRBJ2-3; 7 nucleotides line up with TRBD2. V shed 5 bases and J 9 bases; nucleotides not matched to a gene: 5. The CDR3 contains 12 residues. Germline loops: CDR1 SGHNT, CDR2 YENEEA. This chain's CDR3 is CASSRWGGTQYF. CDR3 bases: TGTGCCAGCAGCCGTTGGGGGGGGACGCAGTATTTT.

This clonotype occurred many times. The genes are TRBV5-1 and TRBJ2-7; weak D call: TRBD2 (6 bases). Germline V gene sequence: CDR1 SGHRS, CDR2 YFSETQ. The V and J ends lost 4 bases and 0 bases respectively, with 17 bases between them. The CDR3 consists of 16 residues. As DNA, the CDR3 is TGCGCCAGCAGCGTCGGAGGGTCGGGCTTCTCCTACGAGCAGTACGTC. Translation gives CASSVGGSGFSYEQYV.

This clonotype was found a few times. The rearrangement joins TRBV29-1 to TRBJ1-1; no clear D. This CDR3 has 12 amino acids. V was cut by 1 base and J by 6 bases, with 9 bases left in between. Germline CDR1 is SQVTM and CDR2 is ANQGSEA. The CDR3 region has the DNA TGCAGCGTTGAAGGGGCAGCAGCTGAAGCTTTCTTT. It yields the protein CSVEGAAAEAFF. Drawing the rest from reference TRBV29-1 and TRBJ1-1, the complete variable domain is SAVISQKPSRDICQRGTSLTIQCQVDSQVTMMFWYRQQPGQSLTLIATANQGSEATYESGFVIDKFPISRPNLTFSTLTVSNMSPEDSSIYLCSVEGAAAEAFFGQGTRLTVV.

This clonotype was recorded many times. CDR3: CASSLGMRGTEAFF. Here the CDR3 DNA reads TGCGCCAGCAGCCTGGGAATGAGGGGCACTGAAGCTTTCTTT. The V gene is TRBV5-1, the J gene TRBJ1-1, with D tentatively TRBD1 (5 bases). In germline, CDR1 is SGHRS, CDR2 YFSETQ. The CDR3 is made up of 14 amino acids. Trimming removed 4 bases from V and 4 bases from J, with 14 bases in between.

The table lists this clonotype with a few counts. J is TRBJ1-2 and V is TRBV7-8, with a weak D call TRBD1 (6 bases). Between the trimmed V and J ends, which lost 1 base and 7 bases, there was a span of 22 bases. The CDR3 is 17 residues long. Germline V CDR1 and CDR2: SGHVS, FQNEAQ. CDR3 nucleotides: TGTGCCAGCAGCTTAGAGGGCAGACTAATTGCCAGGGGTGGCTACACCTTC. This gives the protein CASSLEGRLIARGGYTF.

A few counts support this clonotype. The chain links TRBV6-1 to TRBJ1-2; D gene ambiguous. Germline CDR1 is MNHNS and CDR2 is SASEGT. Trimming took 7 bases from V and 7 from J, leaving 19 bases between them. CDR3 length equals 14 residues. The CDR3 DNA reads as TGTGCCAGCATGATTTCCCACCGCTCAGGTGGCTACACCTTC. This sequence encodes CASMISHRSGGYTF.